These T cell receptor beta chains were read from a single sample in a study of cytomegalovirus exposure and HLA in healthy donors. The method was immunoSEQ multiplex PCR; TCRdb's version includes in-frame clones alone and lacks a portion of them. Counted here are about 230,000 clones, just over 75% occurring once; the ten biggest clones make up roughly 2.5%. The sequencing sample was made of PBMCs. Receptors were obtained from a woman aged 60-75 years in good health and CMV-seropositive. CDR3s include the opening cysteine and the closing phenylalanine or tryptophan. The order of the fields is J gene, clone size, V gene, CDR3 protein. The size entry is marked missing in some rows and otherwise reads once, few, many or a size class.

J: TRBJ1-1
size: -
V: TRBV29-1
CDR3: CSVERNTEAFF

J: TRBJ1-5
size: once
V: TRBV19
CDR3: CASTPDRYSNQPQHF

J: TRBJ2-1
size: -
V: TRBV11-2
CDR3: CASSKIGLAGGDEQFF

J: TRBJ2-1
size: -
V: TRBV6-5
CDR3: CASSYYDRGDYNEQFF

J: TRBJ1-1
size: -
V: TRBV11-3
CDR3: CASSFNWNTEAFF

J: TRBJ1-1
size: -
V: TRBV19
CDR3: CASSSRTGLNTEAFF

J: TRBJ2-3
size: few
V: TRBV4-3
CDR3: CASSQLAGGGTDTQYF

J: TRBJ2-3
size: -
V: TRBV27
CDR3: CASSLLAISGSITDTQYF

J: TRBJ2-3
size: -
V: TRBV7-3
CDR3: CASSLQGGASDTQYF

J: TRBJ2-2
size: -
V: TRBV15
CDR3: CATSRAPGHNTGELFF

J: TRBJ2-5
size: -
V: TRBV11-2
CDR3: CASSLGAVRETQYF

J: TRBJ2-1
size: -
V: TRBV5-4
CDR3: CASSLSSGEIYNEQFF

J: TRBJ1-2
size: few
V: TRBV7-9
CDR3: CASSLRRDDGYTF

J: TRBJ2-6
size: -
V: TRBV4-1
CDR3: CASSQGQGREPGANVLTF

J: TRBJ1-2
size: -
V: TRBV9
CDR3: CASSPDRDRGSYTF

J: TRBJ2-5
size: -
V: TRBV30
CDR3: CAWNRPAGETQYF